This is a list of T cell receptor beta chains from one sample in a study of blood T cells in healthy people across ages. TCRdb independently ran MiXCR on the 5' RACE reads; one entry per CDR3 protein. This table holds approximately 360,000 distinct CDR3 sequences, roughly half found once. The sample taken for sequencing was blood. Receptors were obtained from a man aged 60 to 69 in good health. Each CDR3 is given with its conserved first and last residue.

J: TRBJ2-5; V: TRBV29-1; CDR3: CSVEGVETQYF
J: TRBJ2-7; V: TRBV20-1; CDR3: CSAGGLYEQYF
J: TRBJ2-7; V: TRBV5-6; CDR3: CANSLFRSYEQYF
J: TRBJ2-3; V: TRBV4-1; CDR3: CASSQPRLAVRTDTQYF
J: TRBJ2-5; V: TRBV6-2/TRBV6-3; CDR3: CASSPPVETQYF
J: TRBJ1-5; V: TRBV16; CDR3: CASSQSYRQSNQPQHF
J: TRBJ2-3; V: TRBV7-2; CDR3: CATTPSTDTQYF
J: TRBJ2-1; V: TRBV20-1; CDR3: CSARLPGLVIYNEQFF
J: TRBJ2-1; V: TRBV6-4; CDR3: CASSGTSGLSEQFF
J: TRBJ1-2; V: TRBV4-1; CDR3: CASSQDGDHYGYTF
J: TRBJ2-7; V: TRBV19; CDR3: CASSISPSAEYEQYF
J: TRBJ2-7; V: TRBV20-1; CDR3: CSAPDQGAYEQYF
J: TRBJ2-7; V: TRBV7-2; CDR3: CASSPERVSYEQYF
J: TRBJ2-3; V: TRBV7-8; CDR3: CASTAADTQYF
J: TRBJ2-3; V: TRBV30; CDR3: CASYPGGDTQYF
J: .; V: TRBV5-1; CDR3: CASSLVPGENQETQYF
J: TRBJ2-5; V: TRBV6-2/TRBV6-3; CDR3: CASSYSSPSLETQYF
J: TRBJ2-3; V: TRBV29-1; CDR3: CSVPLSAQGQTDTQYF
J: TRBJ2-1; V: TRBV29-1; CDR3: CSVYRGGEQFF
J: TRBJ1-2; V: TRBV12-3/TRBV12-4; CDR3: CASSLTRRVWNYGYTF
J: TRBJ2-5; V: TRBV12-3/TRBV12-4; CDR3: CASSSKSLQETQYF
J: TRBJ2-3; V: TRBV11-3; CDR3: CASSSGGGGTDTQYF
J: TRBJ2-5; V: TRBV2; CDR3: CASVWGLEETQYF
J: TRBJ2-1; V: TRBV12-3/TRBV12-4; CDR3: CASSPGTSGENEQFF
J: TRBJ2-1; V: TRBV20-1; CDR3: CSASGYHNEQYF
J: TRBJ2-1; V: TRBV3-1; CDR3: CASRPYNEQFF
J: TRBJ1-2; V: TRBV10-3; CDR3: CAISSDRGQHGYTF
J: TRBJ2-7; V: TRBV14; CDR3: CASSRTVGYEQYF
J: TRBJ2-1; V: TRBV20-1; CDR3: CSSRAIDNEQFF
J: TRBJ2-3; V: TRBV11-2; CDR3: CASSLALASDTQYF
J: TRBJ2-7; V: TRBV10-3; CDR3: CAISGLVSYNEQYF
J: TRBJ2-3; V: TRBV20-1; CDR3: CSASRDRAEDTQYF
J: TRBJ2-3; V: TRBV20-1; CDR3: CSARVGHSTDTQYF
J: TRBJ2-3; V: TRBV7-2; CDR3: CASSLGGGRISTDTQYF
J: TRBJ2-2; V: TRBV5-5; CDR3: CASSTGTKNTGELFF
J: TRBJ2-3; V: TRBV15; CDR3: CATSRDPRGKTDTQYF
J: TRBJ2-7; V: TRBV20-1; CDR3: CSSGNGDEQYF
J: TRBJ1-4; V: TRBV12-3/TRBV12-4; CDR3: CASSLGTSNEKLFF
J: TRBJ1-2; V: TRBV27; CDR3: CASSFNPGQGYGYTF
J: TRBJ2-7; V: TRBV4-3; CDR3: CASSQDRGGTTYEQYF
J: TRBJ2-7; V: TRBV21-1; CDR3: CASSDETVTYEQYF
J: TRBJ2-6; V: TRBV12-3/TRBV12-4; CDR3: CASSYLTVGANVLTF
J: TRBJ1-5; V: TRBV20-1; CDR3: CSAGTGGLYSNQPQHF
J: TRBJ2-1; V: TRBV20-1; CDR3: CSAGTGHGQFF
J: TRBJ1-5; V: TRBV6-6; CDR3: CATSPASQPQHF
J: TRBJ2-3; V: TRBV4-3; CDR3: CASSSPGQSIDTQYF
J: TRBJ2-7; V: TRBV7-9; CDR3: CASSISGNEQYF
J: TRBJ2-1; V: TRBV9; CDR3: CASSAYPSRGGGYNEQFF
J: .; V: TRBV6-5; CDR3: CAISWGETQYF
J: TRBJ1-2; V: TRBV4-1; CDR3: CASSPADRERGGYTF
J: TRBJ2-3; V: TRBV6-2/TRBV6-3; CDR3: CASSGARGISTDTQYF
J: TRBJ2-5; V: TRBV9; CDR3: CASSVGPGQETQYF
J: TRBJ1-2; V: TRBV20-1; CDR3: CSAELRGQGGYTF
J: TRBJ2-2; V: TRBV6-2/TRBV6-3; CDR3: CASSAAGRDTGELFF
J: TRBJ1-2; V: TRBV10-3; CDR3: CATGDRNYGYTF